This T cell receptor (beta chain) originates from a study of cytomegalovirus exposure and HLA in healthy donors. Background on the study: From HLA-typed donors, an early data release held tens of millions of unique TCRs.

The V segment lost 3 bases and the J segment 3 bases; nucleotides outside the gene matches: 3. Germline V gene data show CDR1 as KGHSH and CDR2 as LQKENI. CDR3 size: 14 residues. Concerning this clone: No antigen is known for it. Other DNA variants within this sample encode the same CDR3.

The donors were healthy bone marrow donors. Both 60 Vbeta primers and 13 Jbeta primers went into the PCR. Clones were sequenced by immunoSEQ multiplex PCR, and TCRdb holds only the in-frame ones, with some missing. The data hold some 76,000 clones, with about four fifths observed a single time. Study-level results: Researchers catalogued 150 or so TCR beta chains as cytomegalovirus-associated.

The chain is built from TRBV18 and TRBJ2-7, with TRBD1 matching over 9 bases. Sequencing used PBMCs. This TCR was recovered from a male donor in good health and CMV-seropositive. The CDR3: CASSPGTGNYEQYF. The CDR3 DNA is TGTGCCAGCTCACCCGGGACAGGGAACTACGAGCAGTACTTC.